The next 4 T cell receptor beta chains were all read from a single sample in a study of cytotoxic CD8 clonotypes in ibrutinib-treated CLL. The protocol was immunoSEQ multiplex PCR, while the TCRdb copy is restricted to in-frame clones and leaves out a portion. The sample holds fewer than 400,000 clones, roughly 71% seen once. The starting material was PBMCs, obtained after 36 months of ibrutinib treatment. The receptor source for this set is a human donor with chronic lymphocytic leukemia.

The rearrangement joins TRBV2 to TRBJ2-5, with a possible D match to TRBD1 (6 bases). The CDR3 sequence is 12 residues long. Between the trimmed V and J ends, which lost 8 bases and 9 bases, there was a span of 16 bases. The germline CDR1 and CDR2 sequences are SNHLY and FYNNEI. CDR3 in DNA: TGTGCCAGCGGGGAATACAGGGCCCCCCAGTACTTC. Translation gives CASGEYRAPQYF.

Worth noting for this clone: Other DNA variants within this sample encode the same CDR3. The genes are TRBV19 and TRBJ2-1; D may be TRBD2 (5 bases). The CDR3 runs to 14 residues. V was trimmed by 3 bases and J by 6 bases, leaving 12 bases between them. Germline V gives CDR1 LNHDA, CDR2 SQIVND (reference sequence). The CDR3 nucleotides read TGTGCCAGTAGTATCCGAGGGCCCGGCAATGAGCAGTTCTTC. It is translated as CASSIRGPGNEQFF.

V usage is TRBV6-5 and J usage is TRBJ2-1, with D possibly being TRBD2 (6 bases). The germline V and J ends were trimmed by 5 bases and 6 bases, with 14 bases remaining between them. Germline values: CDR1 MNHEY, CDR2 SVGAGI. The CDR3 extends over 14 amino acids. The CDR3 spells CASSKLARFNEQFF. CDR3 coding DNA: TGTGCCAGCAGTAAACTAGCCAGGTTCAATGAGCAGTTCTTC.

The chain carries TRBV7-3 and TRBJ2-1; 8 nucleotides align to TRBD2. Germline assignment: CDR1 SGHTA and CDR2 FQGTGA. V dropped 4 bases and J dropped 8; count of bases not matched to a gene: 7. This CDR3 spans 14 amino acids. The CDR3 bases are TGTGCCAGCAGCTCGGGACTAGTTTCGGATGAGCAGTTCTTC. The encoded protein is CASSSGLVSDEQFF.